Detailed here is one T cell receptor (beta chain). What it binds is unknown. This sample is part of a study of cytomegalovirus exposure and HLA in healthy donors. Primers: 60 Vbeta forward and 13 Jbeta reverse. Clones were read by immunoSEQ multiplex PCR, and TCRdb kept only the in-frame ones, dropping some. Of 75,000 to 90,000 clones listed, roughly 9.1% are singletons. This CDR3 is built from 16 residues. Germline assignment: CDR1 MRHNA and CDR2 SNTAGT. J lost 7 bases, V lost 2 bases, and 9 bases had no gene match. Study-level points and caveats: The study labeled roughly 160 TCR beta chains cytomegalovirus-associated. Earlier findings revealed that most TCR beta V segments proved productive either about 87% or about 30% of the time. The analysis excluded some indistinguishable V segments, including TRBV6-2 and TRBV6-3. Some 17,000 TCR beta sequences were associated with HLA alleles at 0.05 false discovery rate in a later analysis.

This receptor was identified in a man between 60 and 75 years old in good health and CMV-seropositive. Material: PBMCs. This sequence joins TRBV6-4 and TRBJ2-1; 9 bases match TRBD2. CDR3 coding DNA: TGTGCCAGCAGTGACGGGGGAAGCGGGAGGAGGAATGAGCAGTTCTTC. It codes for CASSDGGSGRRNEQFF.